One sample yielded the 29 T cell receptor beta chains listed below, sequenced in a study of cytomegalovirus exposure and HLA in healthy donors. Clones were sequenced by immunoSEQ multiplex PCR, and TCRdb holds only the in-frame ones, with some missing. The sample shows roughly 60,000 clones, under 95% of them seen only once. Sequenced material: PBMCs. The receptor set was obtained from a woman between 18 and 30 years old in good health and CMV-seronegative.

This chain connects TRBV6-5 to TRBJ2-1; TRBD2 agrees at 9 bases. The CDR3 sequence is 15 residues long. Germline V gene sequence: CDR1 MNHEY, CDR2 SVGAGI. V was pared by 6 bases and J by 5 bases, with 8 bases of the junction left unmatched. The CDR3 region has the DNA TGTGCCAGCAGGACAGCGGGAGGTAACCACAATGAGCAGTTCTTC. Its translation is CASRTAGGNHNEQFF.

The CDR3 region has the DNA TGTGCCAGCAGTGCCGGAGTGGGACTAGCGGCTACCTACGAGCAGTACTTC. Translating gives CASSAGVGLAATYEQYF. The rearrangement links TRBV27 to TRBJ2-7; 11 bases match TRBD2. Germline V gene data show CDR1 as MNHEY and CDR2 as SMNVEV (reference sequence). V was clipped by 5 bases and J by 2 bases; unmatched bases: 11. The CDR3 is 17 residues long.

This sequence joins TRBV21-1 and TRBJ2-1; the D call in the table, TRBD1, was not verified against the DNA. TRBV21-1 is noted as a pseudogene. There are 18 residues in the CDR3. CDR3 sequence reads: CAPRKGRVSCLGAHEQFF. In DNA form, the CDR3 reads TGTGCGCCCCGAAAAGGCAGGGTTAGTTGTTTAGGGGCGCATGAGCAGTTCTTC.

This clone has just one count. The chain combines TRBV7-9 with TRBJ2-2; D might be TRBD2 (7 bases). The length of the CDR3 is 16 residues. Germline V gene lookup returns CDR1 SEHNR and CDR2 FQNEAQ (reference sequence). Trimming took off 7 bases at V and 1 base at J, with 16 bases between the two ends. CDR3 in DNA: TGTGCCAGCACCCCTCTAGGGGGGGAGAACACCGGGGAGCTGTTTTTT. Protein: CASTPLGGENTGELFF.

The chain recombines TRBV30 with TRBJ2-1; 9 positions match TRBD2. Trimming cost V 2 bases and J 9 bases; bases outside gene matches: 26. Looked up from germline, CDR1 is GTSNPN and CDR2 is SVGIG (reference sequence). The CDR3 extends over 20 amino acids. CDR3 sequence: CAWSPHYTTLAGPSWGEQFF. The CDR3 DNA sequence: TGTGCCTGGAGTCCTCACTATACCACGCTAGCGGGGCCTTCGTGGGGTGAGCAGTTCTTC.

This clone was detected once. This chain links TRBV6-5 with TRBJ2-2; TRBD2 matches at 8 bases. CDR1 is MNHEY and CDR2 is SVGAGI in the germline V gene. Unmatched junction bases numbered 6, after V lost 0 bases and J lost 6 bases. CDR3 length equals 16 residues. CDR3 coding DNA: TGTGCCAGCAGTTACTCCCCCGGGGGGGGGCCCGGGGAGCTGTTTTTT. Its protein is CASSYSPGGGPGELFF.

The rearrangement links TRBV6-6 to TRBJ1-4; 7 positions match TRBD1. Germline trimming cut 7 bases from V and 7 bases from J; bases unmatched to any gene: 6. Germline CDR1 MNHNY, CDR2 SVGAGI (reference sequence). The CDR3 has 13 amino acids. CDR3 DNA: TGTGCCAGCACTATACAGGGGAGTGAAAAACTGTTTTTT. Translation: CASTIQGSEKLFF.

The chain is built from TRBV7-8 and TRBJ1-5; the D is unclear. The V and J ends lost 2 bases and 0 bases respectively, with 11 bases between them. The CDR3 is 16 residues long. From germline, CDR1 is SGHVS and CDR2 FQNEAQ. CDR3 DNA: TGTGCCAGCAGCTTATCGCCAGACTATAGCAATCAGCCCCAGCATTTT. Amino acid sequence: CASSLSPDYSNQPQHF.

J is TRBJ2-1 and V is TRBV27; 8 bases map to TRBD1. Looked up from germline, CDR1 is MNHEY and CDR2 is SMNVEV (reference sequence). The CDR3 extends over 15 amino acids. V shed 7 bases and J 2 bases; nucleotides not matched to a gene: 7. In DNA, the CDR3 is TGTGCCAGCACCCCAGGACAGGGAGCCTACAATGAGCAGTTCTTC. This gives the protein CASTPGQGAYNEQFF.

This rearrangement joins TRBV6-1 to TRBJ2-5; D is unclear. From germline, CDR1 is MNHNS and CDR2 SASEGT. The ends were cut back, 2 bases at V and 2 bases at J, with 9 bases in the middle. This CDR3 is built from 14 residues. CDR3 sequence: CASSETQAQETQYF. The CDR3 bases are TGTGCCAGCAGTGAAACGCAGGCGCAAGAGACCCAGTACTTC.

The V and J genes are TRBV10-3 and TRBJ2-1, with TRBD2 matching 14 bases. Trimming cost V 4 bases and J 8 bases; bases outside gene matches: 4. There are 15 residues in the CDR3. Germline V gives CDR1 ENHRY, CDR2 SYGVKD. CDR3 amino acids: CAISAGTSGSHEQFF. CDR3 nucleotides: TGTGCCATCAGTGCCGGGACTAGCGGGAGTCATGAGCAGTTCTTC.

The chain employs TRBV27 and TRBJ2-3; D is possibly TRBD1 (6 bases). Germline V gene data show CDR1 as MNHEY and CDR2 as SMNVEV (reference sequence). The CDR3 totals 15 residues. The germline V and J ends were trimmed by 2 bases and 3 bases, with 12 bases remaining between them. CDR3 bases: TGTGCCAGCAGTTTACAGGGGCCAGAAACAGATACGCAGTATTTT. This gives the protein CASSLQGPETDTQYF.

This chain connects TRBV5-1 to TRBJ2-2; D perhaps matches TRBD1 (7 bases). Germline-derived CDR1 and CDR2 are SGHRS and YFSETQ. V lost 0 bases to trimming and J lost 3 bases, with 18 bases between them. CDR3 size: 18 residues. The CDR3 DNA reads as TGCGCCAGCAGCTTGGGAGCTTTCGACAGGGAGGACACCGGGGAGCTGTTTTTT. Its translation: CASSLGAFDREDTGELFF.

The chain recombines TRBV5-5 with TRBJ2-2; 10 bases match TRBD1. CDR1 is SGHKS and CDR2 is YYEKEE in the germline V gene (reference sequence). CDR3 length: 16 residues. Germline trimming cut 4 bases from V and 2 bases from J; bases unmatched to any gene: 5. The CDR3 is CASSPGDRGNTGELFF. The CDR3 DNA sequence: TGTGCCAGCAGCCCCGGGGACAGGGGTAACACCGGGGAGCTGTTTTTT.

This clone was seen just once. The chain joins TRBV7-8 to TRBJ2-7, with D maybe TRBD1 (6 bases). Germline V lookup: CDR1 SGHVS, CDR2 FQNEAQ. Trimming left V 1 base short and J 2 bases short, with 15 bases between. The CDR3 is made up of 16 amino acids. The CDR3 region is CASSLDWDIPTYEQYF. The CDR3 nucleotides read TGTGCCAGCAGCTTAGATTGGGACATCCCCACCTACGAGCAGTACTTC.

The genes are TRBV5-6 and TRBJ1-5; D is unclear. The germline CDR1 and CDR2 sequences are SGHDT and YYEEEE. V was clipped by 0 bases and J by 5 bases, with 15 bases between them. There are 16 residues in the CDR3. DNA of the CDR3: TGTGCCAGCAGCTTGGCCGAATCAGTAGACTATCAGCCCCAGCATTTT. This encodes CASSLAESVDYQPQHF.

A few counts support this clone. This CDR3 is CASTSLPGDYEQYF. The CDR3 DNA is TGTGCCAGCACCTCCCTCCCGGGGGACTACGAGCAGTACTTC. The chain has TRBV27 and TRBJ2-7, with D perhaps TRBD2 (6 bases). The CDR3 extends over 14 amino acids. CDR1 MNHEY and CDR2 SMNVEV come from the germline V gene (reference sequence). Trimming shortened V by 7 bases and J by 3 bases, and 16 bases separated the two germline ends.

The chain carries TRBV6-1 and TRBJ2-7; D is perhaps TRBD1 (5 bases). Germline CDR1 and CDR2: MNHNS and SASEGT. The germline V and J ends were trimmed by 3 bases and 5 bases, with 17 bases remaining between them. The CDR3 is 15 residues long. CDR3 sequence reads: CASSDLGQGTDEQYF. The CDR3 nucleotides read TGTGCCAGCAGTGACTTGGGGCAGGGAACCGACGAGCAGTACTTC.

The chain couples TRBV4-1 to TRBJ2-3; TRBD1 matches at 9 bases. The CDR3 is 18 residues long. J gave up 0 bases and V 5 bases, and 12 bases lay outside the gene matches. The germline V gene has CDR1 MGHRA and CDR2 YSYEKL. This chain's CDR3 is CASSDPGQGLLSTDTQYF. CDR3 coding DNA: TGCGCCAGCAGCGATCCGGGACAGGGCCTTCTTAGCACAGATACGCAGTATTTT.

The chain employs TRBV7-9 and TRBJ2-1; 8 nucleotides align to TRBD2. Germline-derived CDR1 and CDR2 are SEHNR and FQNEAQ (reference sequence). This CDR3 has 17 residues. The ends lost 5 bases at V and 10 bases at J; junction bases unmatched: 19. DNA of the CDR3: TGTGCCAGCAGCCCTCGGAATAGCGGGGTACCTGGAGGGGAGCAGTTCTTC. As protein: CASSPRNSGVPGGEQFF.

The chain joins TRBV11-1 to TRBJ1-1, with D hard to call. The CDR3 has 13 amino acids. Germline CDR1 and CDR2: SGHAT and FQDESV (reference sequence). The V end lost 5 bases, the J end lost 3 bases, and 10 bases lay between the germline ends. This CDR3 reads CASSHQMDTEAFF. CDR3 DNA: TGTGCCAGCAGCCATCAGATGGACACTGAAGCTTTCTTT.

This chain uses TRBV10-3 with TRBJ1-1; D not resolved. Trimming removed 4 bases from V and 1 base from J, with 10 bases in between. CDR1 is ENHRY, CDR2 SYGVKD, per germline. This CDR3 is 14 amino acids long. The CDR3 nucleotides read TGTGCCATCAGTGCAATGTCGGGGAACACTGAAGCTTTCTTT. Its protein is CAISAMSGNTEAFF.

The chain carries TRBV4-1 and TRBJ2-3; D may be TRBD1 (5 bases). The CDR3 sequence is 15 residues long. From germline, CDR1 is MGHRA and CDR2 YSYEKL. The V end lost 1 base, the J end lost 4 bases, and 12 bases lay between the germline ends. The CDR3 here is CASSQVLQGADTQYF. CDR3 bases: TGCGCCAGCAGCCAAGTGCTTCAAGGGGCAGATACGCAGTATTTT.

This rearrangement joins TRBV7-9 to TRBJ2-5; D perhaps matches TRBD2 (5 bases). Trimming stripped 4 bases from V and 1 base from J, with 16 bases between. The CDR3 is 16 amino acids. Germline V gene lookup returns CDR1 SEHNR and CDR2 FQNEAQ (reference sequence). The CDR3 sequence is CASSSPEVTFQETQYF. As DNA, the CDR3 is TGTGCCAGCAGCTCCCCGGAGGTAACTTTCCAAGAGACCCAGTACTTC.

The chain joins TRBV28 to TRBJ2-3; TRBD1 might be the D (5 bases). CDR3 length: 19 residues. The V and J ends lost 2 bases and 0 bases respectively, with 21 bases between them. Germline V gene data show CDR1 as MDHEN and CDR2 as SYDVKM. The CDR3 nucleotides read TGTGCCAGCAGTTTAGGTAGGCAGGGCCTAAGGGTAAGCACAGATACGCAGTATTTT. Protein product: CASSLGRQGLRVSTDTQYF. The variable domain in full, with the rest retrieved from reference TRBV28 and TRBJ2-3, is DVKVTQSSRYLVKRTGEKVFLECVQDMDHENMFWYRQDPGLGLRLIYFSYDVKMKEKGDIPEGYSVSREKKERFSLILESASTNQTSMYLCASSLGRQGLRVSTDTQYFGPGTRLTVL.

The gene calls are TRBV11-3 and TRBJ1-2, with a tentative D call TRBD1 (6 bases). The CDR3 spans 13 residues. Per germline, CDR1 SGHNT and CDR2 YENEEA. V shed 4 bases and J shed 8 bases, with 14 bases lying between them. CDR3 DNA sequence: TGTGCCAGCAGCTACCGGACAGCAGACGGCTACACCTTC. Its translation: CASSYRTADGYTF.

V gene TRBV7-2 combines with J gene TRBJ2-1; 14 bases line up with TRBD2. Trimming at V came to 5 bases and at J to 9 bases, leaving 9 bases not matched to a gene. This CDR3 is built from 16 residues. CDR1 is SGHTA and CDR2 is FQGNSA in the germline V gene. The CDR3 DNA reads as TGTGCCAGCAGCCTGCCCGGACTAGCGGGAGGAGGTGAGCAGTTCTTC. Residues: CASSLPGLAGGGEQFF.

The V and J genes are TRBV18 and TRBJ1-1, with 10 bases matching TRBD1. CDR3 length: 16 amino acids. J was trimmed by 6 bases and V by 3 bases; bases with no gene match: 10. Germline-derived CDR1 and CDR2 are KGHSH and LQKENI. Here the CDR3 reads CASSPVGTGEGAEAFF. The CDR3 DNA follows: TGTGCCAGCTCACCCGTTGGGACAGGGGAAGGGGCTGAAGCTTTCTTT.

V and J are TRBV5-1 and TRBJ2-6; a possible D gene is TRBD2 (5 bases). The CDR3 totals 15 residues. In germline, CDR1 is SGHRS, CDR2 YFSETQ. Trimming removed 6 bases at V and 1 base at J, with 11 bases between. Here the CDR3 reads CASKLEVSGANVLTF. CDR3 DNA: TGCGCCAGCAAATTGGAGGTGTCTGGGGCCAACGTCCTGACTTTC.